A single sample is the source of the 27 T cell receptor beta chains below, sequenced in a study of shared clonotypes between healthy human individuals. Some clones are missing from TCRdb's copy, which holds only in-frame ones; the method was immunoSEQ multiplex PCR. The sample records 470,000 or so clones, more than 65% being singletons. Sequencing was done on a sample of PBMCs. The receptors here all came from a woman aged 40 to 49 in good health. Some clones in this sample may be carry-over from other donors' samples.

The CDR3 DNA sequence: TGTGCTAGTGACAAAACATCCCCCCGGGGTCCCTACGAGCAGTACTTC. This translates into CASDKTSPRGPYEQYF. The rearrangement joins TRBV12-5 to TRBJ2-7, with D possibly being TRBD2 (5 bases). V lost 7 bases to trimming and J lost 2 bases, with 21 bases between them. From germline, CDR1 is LGHNT and CDR2 FRNRAP. The CDR3 is 16 amino acids.

This clone occurred a few times. V usage is TRBV10-2 and J usage is TRBJ2-3, with 8 bases matching TRBD1. Germline V gene data show CDR1 as WSHSY and CDR2 as SAAADI. V was clipped by 3 bases and J by 2 bases; unmatched bases: 1. The length of the CDR3 is 14 residues. This CDR3 is CASSDRGPTDTQYF. CDR3 DNA: TGCGCCAGCAGTGACAGGGGGCCCACAGATACGCAGTATTTT.

This chain joins TRBV4-1 and TRBJ2-3, with 11 positions matching TRBD2. This CDR3 region has 17 residues. The germline V gene encodes CDR1 MGHRA and CDR2 YSYEKL. V trimming: 4 bases; J trimming: 5 bases; junction bases outside the gene matches: 11. This CDR3 is CASSRTGLAVGGDTQYF. As DNA, the CDR3 is TGCGCCAGCAGCCGCACGGGACTAGCGGTTGGGGGAGATACGCAGTATTTT.

As to this clone: A much more abundant neighbour one base away suggests this may be a read error. This CDR3 is also generated by other DNA sequences in the sample. The rearrangement links TRBV27 to TRBJ2-7; 10 nucleotides align to TRBD1. V shed 1 base, J shed 0 bases, and the junction held 9 bases outside the gene matches. The germline gives CDR1 MNHEY, CDR2 SMNVEV (reference sequence). The CDR3 is 18 residues long. CDR3 amino acids: CASSLYGGTGAFSYEQYF. The CDR3 DNA reads as TGTGCCAGCAGTTTATATGGTGGGACAGGGGCTTTCTCCTACGAGCAGTACTTC.

This clone has only one observation. V usage is TRBV10-3 and J usage is TRBJ2-7; TRBD1 aligns across 10 bases. There are 16 residues in the CDR3. Trimming took 10 bases from V and 2 from J; bases not matched to a gene: 14. Germline V lookup: CDR1 ENHRY, CDR2 SYGVKD. The CDR3, as DNA: TGTGCCACTACCGGGACAGGGGACGAGCCCACCTACGAGCAGTACTTC. Translating gives CATTGTGDEPTYEQYF.

This rearrangement joins TRBV28 to TRBJ2-3; a weak D match, TRBD2 (5 bases). CDR3 length equals 11 residues. V was cut by 7 bases and J by 3 bases, with 5 bases left in between. Germline V CDR1 and CDR2: MDHEN, SYDVKM. This CDR3 is CASTGTDTQYF. CDR3 bases: TGTGCCAGCACGGGGACAGATACGCAGTATTTT.

On this clone itself: A read error is the likely source, as a far larger clone sits one nucleotide away. The sample has other DNA sequences that encode this CDR3 too. This chain links TRBV28 with TRBJ2-5, with D perhaps assigned TRBD1 or TRBD2 (5 bases each). The J call may be incorrect, as the DNA end agrees better with TRBJ2-7. Germline V gene lookup returns CDR1 MDHEN and CDR2 SYDVKM. This CDR3 region has 13 residues. CDR3 loop: CASRDVLSYEQYF. The CDR3 region has the DNA TGTGCTAGCAGGGACGTCCTCTCCTACGAGCAGTACTTC.

V gene TRBV28 combines with J gene TRBJ2-7; 10 bases agree with TRBD2. V shed 5 bases and J 2 bases; nucleotides not matched to a gene: 12. The CDR3 is 17 residues long. The germline V gene encodes CDR1 MDHEN and CDR2 SYDVKM. CDR3 loop: CASSRRIQSGRAYEQYF. DNA of the CDR3: TGTGCCAGCAGTAGACGTATCCAAAGCGGGAGGGCCTACGAGCAGTACTTC.

On this clone itself: A far larger clone is one nucleotide away, so this likely arose from a read error. The chain has TRBV15 and TRBJ2-7; the match to TRBD1 covers 9 bases. The CDR3 runs 17 residues. Per the germline V gene, CDR1 is LNHNV and CDR2 is YYDKDF (reference sequence). The CDR3 here is CATSRDLIGQGTYGQYF. CDR3 DNA sequence: TGTGCCACCAGCAGAGATCTCATCGGACAGGGGACCTACGGGCAGTACTTC.

The rearrangement joins TRBV18 to TRBJ1-1; D is perhaps TRBD1 (5 bases). CDR1 and CDR2 (germline): KGHSH, LQKENI. The CDR3 has 14 amino acids. The V and J ends lost 4 bases and 1 base respectively, with 10 bases between them. The CDR3 coding sequence is TGTGCCAGCTCACAATGGGGCGGGAACACTGAAGCTTTCTTT. Protein product: CASSQWGGNTEAFF.

Details on this clone: The same CDR3 arises from other DNA sequences in this sample as well. CDR3 in amino acids: CASSLGGGNTEAFF. CDR3 bases: TGTGCCAGCAGCTTAGGGGGTGGGAACACTGAAGCTTTCTTT. The gene calls are TRBV7-3 and TRBJ1-1; maybe TRBD1 (5 bases). Trimming stripped 2 bases from V and 1 base from J, with 8 bases between. This CDR3 has 14 amino acids. Per the germline V gene, CDR1 is SGHTA and CDR2 is FQGTGA.

This clone was recorded at least ten times. The J gene is TRBJ1-1, the V gene TRBV30, with D possibly TRBD1 on 5 matching bases. The CDR3 has 14 amino acids. CDR1 and CDR2 from the germline V gene are GTSNPN and SVGIG (reference sequence). The ends were cut back, 1 base at V and 12 bases at J, with 21 bases in the middle. The CDR3 DNA reads as TGTGCCTGGAGTGACCGAGGGGTTACCATCTCATCTTTCTTT. This sequence encodes CAWSDRGVTISSFF.

This sequence joins TRBV5-1 and TRBJ1-2, with 11 positions matching TRBD1. Losses at the gene ends were 4 bases for V and 8 bases for J; bases not matched to a gene: 10. CDR1 and CDR2 (germline): SGHRS, YFSETQ. The CDR3 runs to 15 residues. The CDR3, as DNA: TGCGCCAGCAGCCTAGACGGACAGGGGGCACAGGGCTACACCTTC. Its protein product is CASSLDGQGAQGYTF.

This clone appeared a few times. The rearrangement joins TRBV28 to TRBJ2-5; D uncertain. Near its end, the DNA agrees better with TRBJ2-7, so the J call may be wrong. CDR3 length equals 11 residues. The germline V gene encodes CDR1 MDHEN and CDR2 SYDVKM. The CDR3 spells CASMALYEQYF. The CDR3, as DNA: TGTGCCAGCATGGCGCTGTACGAGCAGTACTTC.

The CDR3 protein is CASSPPPGATDYGYTF. CDR3 nucleotide sequence: TGTGCCAGCTCACCACCCCCGGGGGCAACTGACTATGGCTACACCTTC. The chain joins TRBV18 to TRBJ1-2; the D gene is possibly TRBD1 (6 bases). CDR1 KGHSH and CDR2 LQKENI come from the germline V gene. V lost 0 bases and J lost 3, with 14 bases in between. CDR3 length equals 16 residues.

In regard to this clone: A read error is likely here: a far larger clone is one base away. This chain uses TRBV30 with TRBJ1-6; 9 bases are a match to TRBD1. The CDR3 has 13 amino acids. Germline CDR1 reads GTSNPN; CDR2 reads SVGIG (reference sequence). CDR3: CTWSEDRGSPLHF. The CDR3 nucleotides read TGTACCTGGAGTGAGGACAGGGGTTCACCCCTCCACTTT.

This clone occurred a few times. A much larger clone is a single base away; this may be a read error. This CDR3 is also generated by other DNA sequences in the sample. The rearrangement joins TRBV4-1 to TRBJ2-3; 7 positions agree with TRBD2. This CDR3 is 15 amino acids long. The germline CDR1 and CDR2 sequences are MGHRA and YSYEKL. With 0 bases clipped from V and 3 bases from J, the junction kept 3 bases outside the gene matches. DNA of the CDR3: TGCGCCAGCAGCCAAGAGGCTAGCGGTACAGATACGCAGTATTTT. Protein: CASSQEASGTDTQYF.

The rearrangement links TRBV27 to TRBJ2-7; 10 positions agree with TRBD2. Germline trimming cut 5 bases from V and 7 bases from J; bases unmatched to any gene: 11. There are 15 residues in the CDR3. CDR1 and CDR2 (germline): MNHEY, SMNVEV (reference sequence). Here the CDR3 DNA reads TGTGCCAGCAGTCCACAGCGGGAGGGGGTACGGGAGCAGTACTTC. This encodes CASSPQREGVREQYF.

The chain employs TRBV30 and TRBJ2-1, with a possible D match to TRBD2 (5 bases). There are 14 residues in the CDR3. V gave up 3 bases and J gave up 3 bases, with 12 bases separating them. Germline CDR1 is GTSNPN and CDR2 is SVGIG (reference sequence). The DNA for the CDR3 is TGTGCCTGGAGCGAGGGCACTTACTACAATGAGCAGTTCTTC. This sequence encodes CAWSEGTYYNEQFF.

This sequence joins TRBV18 and TRBJ2-5; D is perhaps TRBD2 (5 bases). CDR3 length: 15 amino acids. V shed 3 bases and J shed 3 bases, with 14 bases lying between them. Germline CDR1 reads KGHSH; CDR2 reads LQKENI. CDR3 in DNA: TGTGCCAGCTCACCCAGCGCTAGCTACGAAGAGACCCAGTACTTC. It translates to CASSPSASYEETQYF.

The CDR3 coding sequence is TGTGCCAGCAGGTCCGGGACTAGCGGGATTCGTGAGCAGTTCTTC. Translating it yields CASRSGTSGIREQFF. The chain is built from TRBV2 and TRBJ2-1, with 13 nucleotides matching TRBD2. The germline gives CDR1 SNHLY, CDR2 FYNNEI. Trimming cost V 6 bases and J 9 bases; bases outside gene matches: 8. This CDR3 is built from 15 residues.

This chain uses TRBV27 with TRBJ2-2; unclear D gene. The germline V gene encodes CDR1 MNHEY and CDR2 SMNVEV (reference sequence). V lost 2 bases and J lost 4, with 5 bases in between. CDR3 length: 13 residues. The CDR3 nucleotides are TGTGCCAGCAGTTTAGCACCCACCGGGGAGCTGTTTTTT. Protein product: CASSLAPTGELFF.

Note on this clone: A much larger clone differs from this one at a single base, so this may be a read error. The V and J genes are TRBV6-5 and TRBJ2-6; TRBD2 might be the D (6 bases). Per the germline V gene, CDR1 is MNHEY and CDR2 is SVGAGI. This CDR3 has 14 amino acids. CDR3 in amino acids: CASSRDSVANVLTF. In nucleotides, the CDR3 is TGTGCCAGCAGCCGGGACTCTGTGGCCAACGTCCTGACTTTC.

The chain employs TRBV5-1 and TRBJ2-7; 7 bases fit TRBD2. Trimming cost V 0 bases and J 5 bases; bases outside gene matches: 8. The CDR3 has 15 amino acids. Germline loops: CDR1 SGHRS, CDR2 YFSETQ. The CDR3: CASSLDRAGRDEQYF. DNA for the CDR3: TGCGCCAGCAGCTTGGACCGAGCGGGACGGGACGAGCAGTACTTC.

The rearrangement joins TRBV7-3 to TRBJ1-1; tentatively, D is TRBD1 (5 bases). The CDR3 has 14 residues. In germline, CDR1 is SGHTA, CDR2 FQGTGA. Trimming shortened V by 5 bases and J by 4 bases, and 14 bases separated the two germline ends. The CDR3 nucleotides read TGTGCCAGCAGCCCATGGAGGGGAAGCACTGAAGCTTTCTTT. As protein: CASSPWRGSTEAFF.

Notes on this clone: Since a far larger clone is one base different, this is likely a read error. The chain uses TRBV28 and TRBJ1-2; perhaps TRBD1 as D (5 bases). With 5 bases removed from V and 6 bases from J, the gap between germline ends came to 19 bases. Germline V CDR1 and CDR2: MDHEN, SYDVKM. CDR3 length: 15 amino acids. CDR3 nucleotides: TGTGCCAGCAGTAAGAACGGACATGGGACCAATGGCTACACCTTC. Translating gives CASSKNGHGTNGYTF.

This clone has only a few counts. Different DNA sequences within this sample yield the same CDR3. This rearrangement joins TRBV5-1 to TRBJ1-1; no clear D. The CDR3 consists of 13 residues. Germline-derived CDR1 and CDR2 are SGHRS and YFSETQ. The V end lost 0 bases, the J end lost 0 bases, and 3 bases lay between the germline ends. CDR3 nucleotide sequence: TGCGCCAGCAGCTTGGTTTTGAACACTGAAGCTTTCTTT. Translating it yields CASSLVLNTEAFF.